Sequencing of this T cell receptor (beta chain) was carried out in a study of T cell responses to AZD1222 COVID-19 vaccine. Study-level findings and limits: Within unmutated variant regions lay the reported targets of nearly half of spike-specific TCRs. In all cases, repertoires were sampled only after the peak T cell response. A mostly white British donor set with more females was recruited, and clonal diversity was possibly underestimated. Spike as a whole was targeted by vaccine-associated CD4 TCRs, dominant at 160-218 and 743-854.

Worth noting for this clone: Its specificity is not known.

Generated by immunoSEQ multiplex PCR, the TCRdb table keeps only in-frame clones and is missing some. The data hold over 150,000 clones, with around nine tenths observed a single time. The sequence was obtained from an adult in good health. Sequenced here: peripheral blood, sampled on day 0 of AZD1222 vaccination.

The CDR3 nucleotides are TGTGCCAGCAACCAGGGGGGAACTACGCAGTATTTT. Its translation: CASNQGGTTQYF. The chain uses TRBV2 and TRBJ2-3; tentatively, D is TRBD1 (7 bases). Between the trimmed V and J ends, which lost 7 bases and 8 bases, there was a span of 13 bases. Germline V gene sequence: CDR1 SNHLY, CDR2 FYNNEI. This CDR3 spans 12 amino acids.